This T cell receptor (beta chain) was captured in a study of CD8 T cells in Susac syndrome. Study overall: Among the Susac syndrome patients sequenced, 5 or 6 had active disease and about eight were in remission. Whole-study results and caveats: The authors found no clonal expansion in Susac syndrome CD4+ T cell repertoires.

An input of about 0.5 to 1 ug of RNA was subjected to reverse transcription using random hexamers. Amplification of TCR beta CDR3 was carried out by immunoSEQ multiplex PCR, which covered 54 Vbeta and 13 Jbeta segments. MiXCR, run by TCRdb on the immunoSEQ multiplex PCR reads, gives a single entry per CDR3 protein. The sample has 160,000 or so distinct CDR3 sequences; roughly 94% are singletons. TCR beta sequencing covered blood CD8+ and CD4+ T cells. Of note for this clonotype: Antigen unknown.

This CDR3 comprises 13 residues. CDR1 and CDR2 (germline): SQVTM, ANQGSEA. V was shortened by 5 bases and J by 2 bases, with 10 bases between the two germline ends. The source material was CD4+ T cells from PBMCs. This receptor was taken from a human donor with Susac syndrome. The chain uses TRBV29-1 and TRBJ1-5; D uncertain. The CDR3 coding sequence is TGCAGCGTTCAATGGGAGGGCAATCAGCCCCAGCATTTT. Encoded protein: CSVQWEGNQPQHF. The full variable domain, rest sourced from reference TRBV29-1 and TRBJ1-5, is SAVISQKPSRDICQRGTSLTIQCQVDSQVTMMFWYRQQPGQSLTLIATANQGSEATYESGFVIDKFPISRPNLTFSTLTVSNMSPEDSSIYLCSVQWEGNQPQHFGDGTRLSIL.